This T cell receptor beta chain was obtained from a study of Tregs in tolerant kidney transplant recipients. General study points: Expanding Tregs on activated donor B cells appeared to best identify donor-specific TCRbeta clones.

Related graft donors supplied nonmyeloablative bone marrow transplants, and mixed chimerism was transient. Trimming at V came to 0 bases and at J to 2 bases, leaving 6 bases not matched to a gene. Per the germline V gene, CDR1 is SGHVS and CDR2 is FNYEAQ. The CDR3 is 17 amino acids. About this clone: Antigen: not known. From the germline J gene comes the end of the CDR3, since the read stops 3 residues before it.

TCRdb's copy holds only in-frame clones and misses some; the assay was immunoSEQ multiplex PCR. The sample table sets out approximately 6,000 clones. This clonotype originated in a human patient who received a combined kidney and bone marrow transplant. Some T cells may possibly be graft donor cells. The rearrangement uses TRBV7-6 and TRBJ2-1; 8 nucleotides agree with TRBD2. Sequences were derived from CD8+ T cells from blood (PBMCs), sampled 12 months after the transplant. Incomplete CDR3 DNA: TGTGCCAGCAGCTTAGCGATCGTTAGCGGGGCCTACAATGAG. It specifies CASSLAIVSGAYNE. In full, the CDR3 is CASSLAIVSGAYNEQFF.